Listed below are T cell receptor beta chains from one sample, sequenced in a study of radiation and T cells in renal cell carcinoma. Clones were sequenced by immunoSEQ multiplex PCR, and TCRdb holds only the in-frame ones, with some missing. The table has around 46,000 clones, around 83% seen once. Specimen: blood, collected from a patient whose treatment included radiotherapy and nephrectomy. The origin of the receptors is a woman aged 70-85 years with renal cell carcinoma. Each CDR3 is given with its conserved first and last residue. D genes are given only for firm matches. Not all rows give a size; the values are once, few, many and, for expanded clones, a class.

>once|TRBV5-6|NA|TRBJ1-2
CASSVSGNYGYTF
TGTGCCAGCAGCGTTTCAGGGAACTATGGCTACACCTTC
>few|TRBV10-1|NA|TRBJ1-6
CASSDGFSPLHF
TGCGCCAGCAGTGACGGGTTTTCACCCCTCCACTTT
>NA|TRBV7-9|NA|TRBJ2-5
CASSLDSPGTQYF
TGTGCCAGCAGCTTAGATAGCCCCGGGACCCAGTACTTC
>NA|TRBV9|NA|TRBJ1-4
CASSRDGNNEKLFF
TGTGCCAGCAGCCGGGACGGGAATAATGAAAAACTGTTTTTT
>few|TRBV2|TRBD1|TRBJ2-5
CASSVQGVQETQYF
TGTGCCAGCAGTGTACAGGGGGTCCAAGAGACCCAGTACTTC
>NA|TRBV7-6|TRBD2|TRBJ2-1
CASSPGLRDYNEQFF
TGTGCCAGCAGCCCGGGACTAAGGGACTACAATGAGCAGTTCTTC
>once|TRBV15|NA|TRBJ1-5
CATSRDSAGDQHF
TGTGCCACCAGCAGAGATTCGGCCGGGGACCAGCATTTT
>once|TRBV4-1|NA|TRBJ1-1
CASSRNTEAFF
TGCGCCAGCAGCCGAAACACTGAAGCTTTCTTT
>NA|TRBV30|TRBD2|TRBJ2-3
CAWSKGGRATDTQYF
TGTGCCTGGAGTAAAGGAGGGAGGGCCACAGATACGCAGTATTTT
>NA|TRBV4-2|NA|TRBJ1-6
CASSQARGWNNSPLHF
TGTGCCAGCAGCCAAGCCAGGGGCTGGAATAATTCACCCCTCCACTTT
>few|TRBV7-9|TRBD1|TRBJ1-1
CASSLGSGGVEAFF
TGTGCCAGCAGCTTAGGATCAGGGGGGGTTGAAGCTTTCTTT
>NA|TRBV7-6|TRBD2|TRBJ2-5
CASSPPASGQETQYF
TGTGCCAGCAGCCCCCCGGCTAGCGGGCAAGAGACCCAGTACTTC
>once|TRBV5-6|TRBD2|TRBJ2-1
CASSLDGSGSSYNEQFF
TGTGCCAGCAGCTTGGATGGTAGCGGGAGCTCCTACAATGAGCAGTTCTTC
>NA|TRBV6-5|TRBD1|TRBJ2-7
CASSYRRTGPPYEQYF
TGTGCCAGCAGTTACCGACGGACAGGGCCTCCCTACGAGCAGTACTTC
>NA|TRBV5-1|NA|TRBJ2-3
CASSPGDRTDTQYF
TGCGCCAGCAGTCCTGGGGACCGCACAGATACGCAGTATTTT
>NA|TRBV6-1|TRBD1|TRBJ2-1
CASRTGTGLNNEQFF
TGTGCCAGCAGAACCGGGACAGGGCTTAACAATGAGCAGTTCTTC
>NA|TRBV18|TRBD1|TRBJ2-7
CASSLSRTGDITYEQYF
TGTGCCAGCTCACTCTCCAGGACAGGGGATATCACCTACGAGCAGTACTTC
>NA|TRBV2|TRBD2|TRBJ2-7
CASMLAGAGEQYF
TGTGCCAGCATGCTAGCGGGGGCAGGGGAGCAGTACTTC
>NA|TRBV5-6|TRBD1|TRBJ1-1
CASSLDGQGGREAFF
TGTGCCAGCAGCTTGGATGGACAGGGGGGTCGGGAAGCTTTCTTT
>NA|TRBV7-9|NA|TRBJ2-3
CASSRGVGRGGDTQYF
TGTGCCAGCAGCCGTGGCGTGGGCAGGGGTGGAGATACGCAGTATTTT
>NA|TRBV5-6|TRBD1|TRBJ1-2
CASSLSGQITAMDGYTF
TGTGCCAGCAGCTTGTCGGGACAGATTACCGCTATGGATGGCTACACCTTC
>NA|TRBV4-3|TRBD2|TRBJ2-3
CASSQDVFSGRPAYF
TGCGCCAGCAGCCAAGATGTGTTCAGCGGGAGGCCGGCGTATTTT
>NA|TRBV15|NA|TRBJ2-5
CATRDIPQETQYF
TGTGCCACCAGGGACATCCCCCAAGAGACCCAGTACTTC
>NA|TRBV6-1|NA|TRBJ2-7
CASSERILSYEQYF
TGTGCCAGCAGTGAAAGGATCCTCTCCTACGAGCAGTACTTC
>NA|TRBV28|NA|TRBJ1-3
CATNTGGAGNTIYF
TGTGCCACTAATACAGGAGGGGCTGGAAACACCATATATTTT
>NA|TRBV6-1|TRBD2|TRBJ2-3
CASTAGDRDTQYF
TGTGCCAGCACCGCGGGGGATCGAGATACGCAGTATTTT
>once|TRBV6-5|TRBD2|TRBJ2-1
CASSYGRGGLNEQFF
TGTGCCAGCAGTTACGGGCGGGGGGGCCTTAATGAGCAGTTCTTC
>NA|TRBV5-5|TRBD2|TRBJ2-5
CASSLGSGRVETQYF
TGTGCCAGCAGCTTGGGTAGCGGGCGGGTAGAGACCCAGTACTTC
>NA|TRBV14|TRBD1|TRBJ1-1
CASSQATGGWTEAFF
TGTGCCAGCAGCCAAGCTACAGGGGGATGGACTGAAGCTTTCTTT
>NA|TRBV4-1|NA|TRBJ1-5
CASSQETGGNQPQHF
TGCGCCAGCAGCCAAGAAACGGGGGGCAATCAGCCCCAGCATTTT
>NA|TRBV19|NA|TRBJ1-1
CASSPTGRRTEAFF
TGTGCCAGTAGTCCGACAGGCCGGAGGACTGAAGCTTTCTTT
>few|TRBV2|TRBD2|TRBJ2-3
CASYSGSGTDTQYF
TGTGCCAGCTATAGCGGGAGCGGCACAGATACGCAGTATTTT
>NA|TRBV7-2|TRBD2|TRBJ2-7
CASSQGLAAYEQYF
TGTGCCAGCAGCCAGGGACTAGCGGCCTACGAGCAGTACTTC
>NA|TRBV19|NA|TRBJ2-7
CASSRDGVDSYEQYF
TGTGCCAGTAGCCGAGACGGAGTCGACTCCTACGAGCAGTACTTC
>NA|TRBV5-1|TRBD2|TRBJ2-3
CASSNSGDGTDTQYF
TGCGCCAGCAGCAATAGCGGGGACGGCACAGATACGCAGTATTTT
>NA|TRBV9|NA|TRBJ2-7
CASSPQGSGSYEQYF
TGTGCCAGCAGCCCGCAGGGTAGCGGTTCCTACGAGCAGTACTTC
>once|TRBV27|NA|TRBJ2-5
CASSSRGQTQYF
TGTGCCAGCAGTTCCAGGGGTCAGACCCAGTACTTC
>NA|TRBV7-9|TRBD2|TRBJ2-7
CASSQGTSYEQYF
TGTGCCAGCAGCCAAGGGACTAGCTACGAGCAGTACTTC
>NA|TRBV5-1|NA|TRBJ1-3
CASSISGQTTSGNTIYF
TGCGCCAGCAGCATCTCCGGACAGACAACCTCTGGAAACACCATATATTTT
>NA|TRBV2|NA|TRBJ1-1
CATAAEYTEAFF
TGTGCCACCGCGGCCGAGTACACTGAAGCTTTCTTT
>NA|TRBV5-1|TRBD2|TRBJ2-3
CASRPGLAGSTDTQYF
TGCGCCAGCCGGCCGGGACTAGCGGGAAGCACAGATACGCAGTATTTT
>NA|TRBV10-3|TRBD1|TRBJ1-5
CAIGGTGGNSNQPQHF
TGTGCCATCGGTGGGACAGGGGGAAATAGCAATCAGCCCCAGCATTTT
>NA|TRBV7-6|NA|TRBJ1-1
CASSSQGMNTEAFF
TGTGCCAGCAGCTCCCAGGGGATGAACACTGAAGCTTTCTTT
>NA|TRBV13|NA|TRBJ2-1
CASSRPLAIHNEQFF
TGTGCCAGCAGCCGCCCTTTAGCGATCCACAATGAGCAGTTCTTC
>once|TRBV13|NA|TRBJ1-4
CASSSPGETNEKLFF
TGTGCCAGCAGCTCCCCCGGGGAAACTAATGAAAAACTGTTTTTT
>NA|TRBV5-4|NA|TRBJ2-2
CASSFSGRNTGELFF
TGTGCCAGCAGCTTTAGCGGTCGTAACACCGGGGAGCTGTTTTTT
>NA|TRBV14|TRBD1|TRBJ1-4
CASSQGPGTGVATNEKLFF
TGTGCCAGCAGCCAAGGACCCGGGACAGGAGTTGCAACTAATGAAAAACTGTTTTTT
>NA|TRBV7-9|NA|TRBJ2-6
CASSRAEGANVLTF
TGTGCCAGCAGCCGCGCTGAGGGGGCCAACGTCCTGACTTTC